These T cell receptor beta chains were read from a single sample in a study of T cells in Graves' hyperthyroidism and ophthalmopathy. TCRdb redid the calling of the multiplex PCR reads with MiXCR, one entry per CDR3 protein. The sample carries hundreds of thousands of distinct CDR3 sequences, approximately 36% recorded once. The sequencing input was blood. Source of these receptors: a woman aged 35 to 49 with Graves' hyperthyroidism. The CDR3 runs from the conserved cysteine through the conserved F or W. The D gene is left open where the match is weak. Size is stated for part of the rows, as once, few or many counts, or as a class when the clone is expanded.

DNA: TGCAGCGCCGGGGACATCAATGGCTACACCTTC; CDR3: CSAGDINGYTF; size: .; D: .; V: TRBV29-1; J: TRBJ1-2
DNA: TGTGCCATCAGTGATCCGGGTGACGCAGATACGCAGTATTTT; CDR3: CAISDPGDADTQYF; size: .; D: .; V: TRBV10-3; J: TRBJ2-3
DNA: TGTGCCAGCAGCTTAGCGGCCCTGGGTGGCTACACCTTC; CDR3: CASSLAALGGYTF; size: many; D: .; V: TRBV7-6; J: TRBJ1-2
DNA: TGTGCCACCAGCAGAGATAGTGGGGTATTAGGCAGGGATCTCACCGGGGAGCTGTTTTTT; CDR3: CATSRDSGVLGRDLTGELFF; size: .; D: .; V: TRBV15; J: TRBJ2-2
DNA: TGTGCCAGCAGCTTAACCAGGGAAGCGAGCGGCTACACCTTC; CDR3: CASSLTREASGYTF; size: .; D: .; V: TRBV7-3; J: TRBJ1-2
DNA: TGTGCCAGCAGCCTGCAACTAGCGGGGGGTAGCTACGAGCAGTACTTC; CDR3: CASSLQLAGGSYEQYF; size: many; D: TRBD2; V: TRBV7-2; J: TRBJ2-7
DNA: TGCAGCGCGGAAGGTACAGGCTCGGGAGAGCAGTACTTC; CDR3: CSAEGTGSGEQYF; size: many; D: .; V: TRBV29-1; J: TRBJ2-7
DNA: TGTGCCAGTAGTATTCTGTGGCGGAACGGTGAAGCTTTCTTT; CDR3: CASSILWRNGEAFF; size: .; D: .; V: TRBV19; J: TRBJ1-1
DNA: TGTGCCTCAGGCTATGGCTACACCTTC; CDR3: CASGYGYTF; size: many; D: .; V: TRBV7-9; J: TRBJ1-2
DNA: TGTGCCATCAGTACCGGGACAGGGAATGACGAGCAGTACTTC; CDR3: CAISTGTGNDEQYF; size: .; D: TRBD1; V: TRBV10-3; J: TRBJ2-7
DNA: TGTGCCAGCAGCTTTGGCGGCCCTGGGCAGCCCCAGCATTTT; CDR3: CASSFGGPGQPQHF; size: many; D: .; V: TRBV11-3; J: TRBJ1-5
DNA: TGCAGTGCTAGACGGTCTTTGGGGGGCTACGAGCAGTACTTC; CDR3: CSARRSLGGYEQYF; size: many; D: .; V: TRBV20-1; J: TRBJ2-7
DNA: TGCAGCGTTGATACCGATAAAGAGACCCAGTACTTC; CDR3: CSVDTDKETQYF; size: many; D: .; V: TRBV29-1; J: TRBJ2-5
DNA: TGTGCCAGCAGTCATCTTAGCACAGGTCCCCCTAACTATGGCTACACCTTC; CDR3: CASSHLSTGPPNYGYTF; size: .; D: .; V: TRBV12-3/TRBV12-4; J: TRBJ1-2
DNA: TGCAGTGCTTATGGTCCGAATCAGCCCCAGTACTTC; CDR3: CSAYGPNQPQYF; size: .; D: .; V: TRBV20-1; J: TRBJ2-5
DNA: TGTGCCAGCAGCATCAAAGGGGGCGGTTGGGGCTACACCTTC; CDR3: CASSIKGGGWGYTF; size: many; D: TRBD1; V: TRBV7-2; J: TRBJ1-2
DNA: TGTGCCAGCAGCAATAGGTCTCCCGTCGGTGGGGTGAGCACTGAAGCTTTCTTT; CDR3: CASSNRSPVGGVSTEAFF; size: .; D: .; V: TRBV11-2; J: TRBJ1-1
DNA: TGCGCCAGCAGCCAAGATGGAATGGGACTAAGGGGCGAGCAGTACTTC; CDR3: CASSQDGMGLRGEQYF; size: .; D: TRBD2; V: TRBV5-5; J: TRBJ2-7
DNA: TGCGCCAGCAGCCCGGGACAGTCTAACCACGAGCAGTACTTC; CDR3: CASSPGQSNHEQYF; size: .; D: TRBD1; V: TRBV10-2; J: TRBJ2-7
DNA: TGCAGTGCTAGAGACGATTCCTCTGGGGCCAACGTCCTGACTTTC; CDR3: CSARDDSSGANVLTF; size: .; D: .; V: TRBV20-1; J: TRBJ2-6
DNA: TGTGCCAGCAGCGCGATGGGGGCAGAAGAGCAGTACTTC; CDR3: CASSAMGAEEQYF; size: .; D: .; V: TRBV7-2; J: TRBJ2-7
DNA: TGTGCCAGCAGCTTGAATCTCGGCTCTGGAAACACCATATATTTT; CDR3: CASSLNLGSGNTIYF; size: .; D: .; V: TRBV11-2; J: TRBJ1-3
DNA: TGTGCCAGCAGCTCATACTACAGGGCATACGGTTATGGCTACACCTTC; CDR3: CASSSYYRAYGYGYTF; size: .; D: .; V: TRBV25-1; J: TRBJ1-2
DNA: TGTACCAGCAGCTTGACACCGCAAGGTGAGCAGTACTTC; CDR3: CTSSLTPQGEQYF; size: .; D: .; V: TRBV5-4; J: TRBJ2-7
DNA: TGTGCCACCAGTGACTCCCTACGAGGTTACGAGCAGTACTTC; CDR3: CATSDSLRGYEQYF; size: many; D: .; V: TRBV24-1; J: TRBJ2-7
DNA: TGTGCCAGCAGCTTAGCCTCGGACTATGGCTACACCTTC; CDR3: CASSLASDYGYTF; size: many; D: .; V: TRBV7-2; J: TRBJ1-2
DNA: TGCAGTGCGTGGAACCGGGACAGGGTATCGGAAGGGGATCAGCCCCAGCATTTT; CDR3: CSAWNRDRVSEGDQPQHF; size: .; D: TRBD1; V: TRBV20-1; J: TRBJ1-5